These T cell receptor beta chains were read from a single sample in a study of T cell clones after liver transplantation. Generated by immunoSEQ multiplex PCR, the TCRdb table keeps only in-frame clones and is missing some. This sample has roughly 55,000 clones, with 70% to 85% found just once. Sequences were derived from CD4+ T cells from blood, sampled before liver transplant. The receptors here all came from a human donor who received a liver transplant. Both conserved end residues are part of each CDR3. The order of the fields is V gene, D gene, CDR3 length, J gene, clone size, CDR3 protein, CDR3 DNA. A D gene is named only where the DNA matches it firmly. Where a row states a size, it is once, few, many or the class of an expanded clone; other rows omit it.

TRBV30	TRBD2	14	TRBJ2-5	few	CAWSEGLAIETQYF	TGTGCCTGGAGTGAGGGACTAGCGATAGAGACCCAGTACTTC
TRBV6-5	TRBD1	12	TRBJ1-2	-	CASRDRGSGYTF	TGTGCCAGCAGAGACAGGGGTAGTGGCTACACCTTC
TRBV5-4	-	12	TRBJ2-3	-	CASSLSTDTQYF	TGTGCCAGCAGCCTAAGCACAGATACGCAGTATTTT
TRBV7-2	-	9	TRBJ2-7	-	CASSFSRWF	TGTGCCAGCAGCTTCTCACGTTGGTTC
TRBV7-3	-	15	TRBJ1-1	-	CASSLKGVGNTEAFF	TGTGCCAGCAGCTTAAAAGGGGTAGGGAACACTGAAGCTTTCTTT
TRBV7-9	-	14	TRBJ2-1	-	CASSQDGSYNEQFF	TGTGCCAGCAGCCAGGACGGCTCCTACAATGAGCAGTTCTTC
TRBV27	TRBD1	15	TRBJ2-2	once	CASKRDRGNTGELFF	TGTGCCAGCAAAAGGGACAGGGGAAACACCGGGGAGCTGTTTTTT
TRBV28	-	11	TRBJ1-1	-	CAIGGYTEAFF	TGTGCCATCGGGGGGTACACTGAAGCTTTCTTT
TRBV18	-	14	TRBJ2-7	-	CASSELQESYEQYF	TGTGCCAGCTCAGAACTACAGGAGTCCTACGAGCAGTACTTC
TRBV27	TRBD1	16	TRBJ1-5	few	CASSLGVVDRAQPQHF	TGTGCCAGCAGTTTAGGGGTGGTGGACAGGGCCCAGCCCCAGCATTTT
TRBV10-2	-	16	TRBJ2-1	-	CASSDWVPASYNEQFF	TGCGCCAGCAGTGATTGGGTCCCGGCCTCCTACAATGAGCAGTTCTTC
TRBV10-3	-	14	TRBJ2-6	-	CAISDWSGANVLTF	TGTGCCATCAGTGACTGGTCTGGGGCCAACGTCCTGACTTTC
TRBV5-4	TRBD1	17	TRBJ1-2	-	CASNNRDRGRINYGYTF	TGTGCCAGCAACAACCGGGACAGGGGGAGAATAAACTATGGCTACACCTTC
TRBV5-4	-	15	TRBJ2-7	-	CASSPGGGQSYEQYF	TGTGCCAGCAGCCCCGGGGGGGGACAGTCCTACGAGCAGTACTTC
TRBV5-1	TRBD2	16	TRBJ2-5	-	CASSPGTSATKETQYF	TGCGCCAGCAGCCCCGGGACTAGCGCGACCAAAGAGACCCAGTACTTC
TRBV7-2	TRBD2	14	TRBJ2-1	-	CASSWGLAYNEQFF	TGTGCCAGCAGCTGGGGACTAGCGTACAATGAGCAGTTCTTC
TRBV21-1	-	19	TRBJ1-5	-	CASSKEVGFGRATNQPQHF	TGTGCCAGCAGCAAAGAAGTTGGTTTCGGCAGGGCAACTAATCAGCCCCAGCATTTT
TRBV2	TRBD2	13	TRBJ2-1	-	CASSGRVNNEQFF	TGTGCCAGCAGCGGGAGGGTCAACAATGAGCAGTTCTTC
TRBV25-1	-	17	TRBJ1-2	-	CASSSGVKLGKTYGYTF	TGTGCCAGCAGTTCAGGGGTAAAACTGGGAAAGACCTATGGCTACACCTTC
TRBV10-3	TRBD1	16	TRBJ1-4	-	CATGRVGTGVSEKLFF	TGTGCCACCGGTCGGGTGGGGACAGGGGTGAGCGAAAAACTGTTTTTT
TRBV5-1	-	15	TRBJ1-1	-	CASSLQEAMNTEAFF	TGCGCCAGCAGTCTGCAGGAGGCCATGAACACTGAAGCTTTCTTT
TRBV30	-	14	TRBJ1-1	-	CAWSVWGIFTEAFF	TGTGCCTGGAGTGTCTGGGGGATCTTCACTGAAGCTTTCTTT
TRBV18	TRBD1	13	TRBJ1-1	-	CASSPSRGMRAFF	TGTGCCAGCTCTCCCTCCAGGGGGATGAGAGCTTTCTTT
TRBV7-2	-	15	TRBJ1-4	-	CASSPNSSNNEKLFF	TGTGCCAGCAGCCCCAACAGTTCAAATAATGAAAAACTGTTTTTT
TRBV5-1	-	14	TRBJ1-6	-	CASSVESSNSPLHF	TGCGCCAGCAGCGTGGAGTCCTCCAATTCACCCCTCCACTTT
TRBV18	TRBD1	16	TRBJ1-2	-	CASSPLHLQGEDGYTF	TGTGCCAGCTCACCCCTACACTTACAGGGGGAAGATGGCTACACCTTC
TRBV7-2	-	16	TRBJ2-2	-	CASSLGSGVNTGELFF	TGTGCCAGCAGCTTAGGTAGCGGAGTCAACACCGGGGAGCTGTTTTTT
TRBV9	TRBD1	14	TRBJ1-1	-	CASSVGTGVSGAFF	TGTGCCAGCAGCGTAGGGACAGGGGTATCTGGCGCTTTCTTT
TRBV7-2	TRBD1	16	TRBJ2-3	-	CASSSGTGGITDTQYF	TGTGCCAGCAGCTCCGGGACAGGGGGCATCACAGATACGCAGTATTTT
TRBV29-1	TRBD1	14	TRBJ1-1	once	CSAGTGVMNTEAFF	TGCAGCGCCGGGACAGGGGTAATGAACACTGAAGCTTTCTTT
TRBV5-6	-	13	TRBJ2-5	few	CASSPDIYETQYF	TGTGCCAGCAGCCCGGACATCTACGAGACCCAGTACTTC
TRBV7-2	TRBD2	18	TRBJ2-1	-	CASSLATWTSGEHNEQFF	TGTGCCAGCAGCTTAGCCACCTGGACTAGCGGGGAACACAATGAGCAGTTCTTC
TRBV9	-	16	TRBJ1-2	-	CASSVGTHLGLGGYTF	TGTGCCAGCAGCGTAGGTACACATCTCGGATTGGGAGGCTACACCTTC
TRBV5-1	TRBD1	14	TRBJ1-4	-	CASSEQGLNEKLFF	TGCGCCAGCAGCGAACAGGGGCTTAATGAAAAACTGTTTTTT
TRBV5-1	TRBD1	14	TRBJ1-2	-	CASSSGQANYGYTF	TGCGCCAGCAGCTCAGGACAGGCCAACTATGGCTACACCTTC
TRBV6-4	TRBD2	15	TRBJ2-1	-	CASSRVAGAFNEQFF	TGTGCCAGCAGTCGAGTAGCGGGAGCATTTAATGAGCAGTTCTTC
TRBV19	-	14	TRBJ2-7	-	CASSIRGDSYEQYF	TGTGCCAGTAGTATTCGGGGAGACTCCTACGAGCAGTACTTC
TRBV5-1	-	13	TRBJ2-5	-	CASSLPVGETQYF	TGCGCCAGCAGCTTGCCGGTGGGAGAGACCCAGTACTTC
TRBV5-6	TRBD2	18	TRBJ2-3	-	CASSLSWSSGRAQDTQYF	TGTGCCAGCAGCCTGAGCTGGTCCAGCGGGAGGGCCCAAGATACGCAGTATTTT
TRBV19	TRBD1	14	TRBJ1-4	-	CASMGDRGYEKLFF	TGTGCCAGTATGGGGGACAGGGGATATGAAAAACTGTTTTTT
TRBV7-2	-	11	TRBJ2-1	-	CASSPSGEQFF	TGTGCCAGCAGCCCCTCGGGTGAGCAGTTCTTC
TRBV7-2	TRBD2	16	TRBJ2-3	-	CASSSGTSGGGDTQYF	TGTGCCAGCAGCTCCGGGACTAGCGGGGGAGGGGATACGCAGTATTTT
TRBV5-1	-	13	TRBJ2-3	few	CASSSASTDTQYF	TGCGCCAGCAGCTCCGCTAGCACAGATACGCAGTATTTT